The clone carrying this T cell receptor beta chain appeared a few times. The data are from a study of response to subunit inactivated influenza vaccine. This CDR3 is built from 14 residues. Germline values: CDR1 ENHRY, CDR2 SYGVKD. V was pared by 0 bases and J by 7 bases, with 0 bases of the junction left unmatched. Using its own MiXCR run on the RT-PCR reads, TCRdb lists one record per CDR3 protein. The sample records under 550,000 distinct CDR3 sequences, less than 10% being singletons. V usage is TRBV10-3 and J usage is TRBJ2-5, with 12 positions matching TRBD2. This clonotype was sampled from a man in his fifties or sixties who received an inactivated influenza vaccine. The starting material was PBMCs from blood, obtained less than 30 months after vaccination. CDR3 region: CAISESTSGGTQYF. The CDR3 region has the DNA TGTGCCATCAGTGAGTCGACTAGCGGGGGGACCCAGTACTTC.